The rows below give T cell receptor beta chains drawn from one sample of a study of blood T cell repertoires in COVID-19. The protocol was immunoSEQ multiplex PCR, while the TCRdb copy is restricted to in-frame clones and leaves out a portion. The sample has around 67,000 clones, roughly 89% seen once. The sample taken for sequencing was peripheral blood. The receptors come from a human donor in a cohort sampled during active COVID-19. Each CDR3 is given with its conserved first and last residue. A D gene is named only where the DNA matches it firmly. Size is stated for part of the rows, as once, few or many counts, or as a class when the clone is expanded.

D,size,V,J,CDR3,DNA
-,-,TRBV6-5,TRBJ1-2,CASSYSRFGNYGYTF,TGTGCCAGCAGTTATTCTCGGTTCGGGAACTATGGCTACACCTTC
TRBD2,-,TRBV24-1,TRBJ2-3,CATSAESGGPTDTQYF,TGTGCCACCAGTGCCGAAAGCGGGGGGCCGACAGATACGCAGTATTTT
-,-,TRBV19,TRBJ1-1,CASSMYMGGLTEAFF,TGTGCCAGTAGTATGTATATGGGGGGACTTACTGAAGCTTTCTTT
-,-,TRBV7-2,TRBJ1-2,CASSSVSYSPVLYGYTF,TGTGCCAGCAGTTCCGTAAGCTACAGCCCAGTCCTCTATGGCTACACCTTC
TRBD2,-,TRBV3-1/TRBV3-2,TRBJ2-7,CASSQGGGAGEQYF,TGTGCCAGCAGCCAGGGCGGGGGGGCCGGCGAGCAGTACTTC
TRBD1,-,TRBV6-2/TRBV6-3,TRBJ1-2,CASSGQGSQEYGYTF,TGTGCCAGCAGTGGACAGGGGAGTCAAGAATATGGCTACACCTTC
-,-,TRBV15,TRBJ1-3,CATRGIAGNTIYF,TGTGCCACCAGAGGGATAGCGGGAAACACCATATATTTT
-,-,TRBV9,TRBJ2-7,CASSTGYGSYEQYF,TGTGCCAGCAGCACCGGGTACGGCTCCTACGAGCAGTACTTC
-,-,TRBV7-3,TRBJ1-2,CASSAYAQMEIPNYGYTF,TGTGCCAGCAGCGCATACGCACAGATGGAAATCCCCAACTATGGCTACACCTTC
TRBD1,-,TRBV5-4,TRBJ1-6,CASSNGQGASSPLHF,TGTGCCAGCAGCAACGGACAGGGGGCGAGTTCACCCCTCCACTTT
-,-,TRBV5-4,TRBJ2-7,CASSFAEYEQYF,TGTGCCAGCAGCTTCGCAGAATACGAGCAGTACTTC
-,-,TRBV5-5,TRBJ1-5,CASSPISGFQSNQPQHF,TGTGCCAGCAGCCCAATTTCAGGGTTTCAGAGCAATCAGCCCCAGCATTTT
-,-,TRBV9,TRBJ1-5,CASSSRGDSNQPQHF,TGTGCCAGCAGCAGTCGGGGAGATAGCAATCAGCCCCAGCATTTT
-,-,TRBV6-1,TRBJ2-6,CASSDQWVWESGANVLTF,TGTGCCAGCAGTGATCAGTGGGTGTGGGAGTCTGGGGCCAACGTCCTGACTTTC
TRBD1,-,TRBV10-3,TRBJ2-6,CAIRIGGTGGISGANVLTF,TGTGCCATCAGGATTGGCGGGACAGGGGGGATCTCTGGGGCCAACGTCCTGACTTTC
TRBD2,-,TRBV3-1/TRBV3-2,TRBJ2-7,CASSGGDSYEQYF,TGTGCCAGTAGCGGGGGGGACTCCTACGAGCAGTACTTC
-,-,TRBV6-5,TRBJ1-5,CASSSGIGGDQPQHF,TGTGCCAGCAGTTCAGGGATAGGTGGTGATCAGCCCCAGCATTTT
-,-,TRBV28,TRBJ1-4,CASSLDLSGTNEKLFF,TGTGCCAGCAGCTTAGACCTATCCGGGACTAATGAAAAACTGTTTTTT
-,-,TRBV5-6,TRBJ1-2,CASSLSQGPGYTF,TGTGCCAGCAGCTTGAGCCAGGGGCCTGGCTACACCTTC
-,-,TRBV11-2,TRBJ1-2,CASRNSQLVFSHYGYTF,TGTGCCAGCAGAAACTCACAGTTGGTTTTCTCCCACTATGGCTACACCTTC
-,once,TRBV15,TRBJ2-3,CATSPWERDTQYF,TGTGCCACCAGCCCATGGGAGAGAGATACGCAGTATTTT
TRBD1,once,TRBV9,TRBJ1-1,CASSPDRGDTEAFF,TGTGCCAGCAGCCCTGACAGGGGGGACACTGAAGCTTTCTTT
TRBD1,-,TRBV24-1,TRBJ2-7,CATSDDRVYEQYF,TGTGCCACCAGTGATGACAGGGTCTACGAGCAGTACTTC
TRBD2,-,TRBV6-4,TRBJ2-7,CASSENGGADEQYF,TGTGCCAGCAGTGAGAACGGGGGGGCGGACGAGCAGTACTTC
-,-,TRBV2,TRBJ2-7,CASTRRSSYEQYF,TGTGCCAGCACTAGACGAAGCTCCTACGAGCAGTACTTC
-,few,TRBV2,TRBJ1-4,CASIPGATNEKLFF,TGTGCCAGCATCCCCGGTGCAACTAATGAAAAACTGTTTTTT
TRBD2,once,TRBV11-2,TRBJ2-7,CASSLVAGGTYEQYF,TGTGCCAGCAGCTTAGTCGCGGGGGGTACCTACGAGCAGTACTTC
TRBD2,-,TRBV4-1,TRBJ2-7,CASSQDLGGPNEQYF,TGCGCCAGCAGCCAAGATCTGGGAGGGCCCAACGAGCAGTACTTC
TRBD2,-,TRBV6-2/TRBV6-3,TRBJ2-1,CASSPLGGLNEQFF,TGTGCCAGCAGCCCCCTCGGGGGGTTGAATGAGCAGTTCTTC
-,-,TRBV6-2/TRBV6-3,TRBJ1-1,CASSRQFWDPEAFF,TGTGCCAGCAGTCGACAGTTTTGGGATCCTGAAGCTTTCTTT
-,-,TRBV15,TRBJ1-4,CATSREGGVEKLFF,TGTGCCACCAGCAGAGAGGGAGGGGTTGAAAAACTGTTTTTT
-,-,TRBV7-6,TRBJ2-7,CASSPGALKPYEQYF,TGTGCCAGCAGCCCTGGGGCCCTTAAACCCTACGAGCAGTACTTC
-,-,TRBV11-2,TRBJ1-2,CASSLAGRHGYTF,TGTGCCAGCAGCTTAGCCGGGAGGCATGGCTACACCTTC
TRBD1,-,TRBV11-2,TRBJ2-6,CASGSLRTGTLSGANVLTF,TGTGCCAGCGGATCTCTCCGGACAGGAACCCTCTCTGGGGCCAACGTCCTGACTTTC
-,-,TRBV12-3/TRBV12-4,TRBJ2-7,CASTRVLGEQYF,TGTGCCAGCACCAGGGTATTGGGCGAGCAGTACTTC
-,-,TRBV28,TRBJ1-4,CASSSGTSFTEKLFF,TGTGCCAGCAGCTCCGGGACATCGTTTACCGAAAAACTGTTTTTT
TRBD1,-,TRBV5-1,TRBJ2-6,CASSRRTGMADGANVLTF,TGCGCCAGCAGCAGAAGGACAGGGATGGCGGATGGGGCCAACGTCCTGACTTTC
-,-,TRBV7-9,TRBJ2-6,CASSYNSGANVLTF,TGTGCCAGCAGCTACAACTCTGGGGCCAACGTCCTGACTTTC
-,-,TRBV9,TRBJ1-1,CASSPLKGEGF,TGTGCCAGCAGCCCTTTGAAAGGAGAGGGTTTT
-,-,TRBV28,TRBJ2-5,CASSPLRQVGQYF,TGTGCCAGCAGCCCTCTCAGACAGGTCGGCCAGTACTTC
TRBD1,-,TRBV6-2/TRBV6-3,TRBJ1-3,CASSSFRDRSNPSGNTIYF,TGTGCCAGCAGTTCATTCCGGGACAGATCTAACCCCTCTGGAAACACCATATATTTT
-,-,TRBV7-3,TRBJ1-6,CASSQGTRSPLHF,TGTGCCAGCAGCCAAGGGACAAGATCACCCCTCCACTTT
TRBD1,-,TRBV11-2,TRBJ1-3,CASSATFGTVSGNTIYF,TGTGCCAGCAGCGCAACCTTCGGGACAGTCTCTGGAAACACCATATATTTT